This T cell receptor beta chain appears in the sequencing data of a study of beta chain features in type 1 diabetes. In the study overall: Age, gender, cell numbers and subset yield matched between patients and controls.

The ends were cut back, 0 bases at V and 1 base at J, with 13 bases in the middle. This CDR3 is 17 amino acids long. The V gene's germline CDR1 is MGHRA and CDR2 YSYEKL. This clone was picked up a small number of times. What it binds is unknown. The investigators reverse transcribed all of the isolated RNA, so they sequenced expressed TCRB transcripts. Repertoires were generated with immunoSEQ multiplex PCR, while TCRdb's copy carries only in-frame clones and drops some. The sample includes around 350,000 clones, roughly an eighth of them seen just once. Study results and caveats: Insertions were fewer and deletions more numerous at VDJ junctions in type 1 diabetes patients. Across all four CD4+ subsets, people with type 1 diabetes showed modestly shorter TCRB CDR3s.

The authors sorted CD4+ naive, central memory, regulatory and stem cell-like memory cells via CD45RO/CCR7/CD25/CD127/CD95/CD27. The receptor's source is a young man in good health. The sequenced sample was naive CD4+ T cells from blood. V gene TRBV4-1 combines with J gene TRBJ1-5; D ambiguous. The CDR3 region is CASSQDRRQESNQPQHF. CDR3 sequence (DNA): TGCGCCAGCAGCCAAGATCGTCGGCAGGAAAGCAATCAGCCCCAGCATTTT.